This T cell receptor (beta chain) was identified in a study of blood T cell repertoires in COVID-19. Looking at the study overall: Spain, Italy and the United States supplied samples that represented acute and convalescent COVID-19. T cells, B-cell-depleted T cells, or PBMCs supplied cDNA or gDNA.

Germline assignment: CDR1 SGHRS and CDR2 YFSETQ. The CDR3 has 15 residues. The V gene end was trimmed by 2 bases and the J gene end by 2 bases; junction bases not matched to a gene: 6. In the original processing: From reference gene primer amplification, estimates of nucleated cell counts were derived. Measured with immunoSEQ multiplex PCR; TCRdb has only the in-frame clones, and not every one. That table supplies the V and J calls and clone size; D and trimming were determined from the DNA. Among some 270,000 clones listed, 80% to 90% were seen once. The sequencing sample was made of peripheral blood. This sequence joins TRBV5-1 and TRBJ2-5; 7 positions agree with TRBD2. The sequence was obtained from a woman between 70 and 85 years old with acute or convalescent COVID-19. The CDR3 here is CASSLSSGIQETQYF. The CDR3 nucleotides are TGCGCCAGCAGCTTATCTAGCGGCATTCAAGAGACCCAGTACTTC.